These 9 T cell receptor beta chains came from one sample sequenced in a study of blood T cell repertoires in COVID-19. Data came from immunoSEQ multiplex PCR; TCRdb stores just in-frame clones and leaves some out. The data hold fewer than 110,000 clones, with about 85% observed a single time. Sequenced input: peripheral blood. The receptors originated from a man between 45 and 60 years old in a cohort sampled during active COVID-19.

CDR3 protein: CASSFQGAGNQPQHF. Here the CDR3 DNA reads TGTGCCAGCAGCTTCCAGGGGGCGGGCAATCAGCCCCAGCATTTT. This chain joins TRBV5-4 and TRBJ1-5, with 8 positions matching TRBD1. The CDR3 contains 15 residues. The V and J ends lost 2 bases and 2 bases, in that order; junction bases with no gene match: 3. Germline CDR1 reads SGHNT; CDR2 reads YYREEE (reference sequence).

The rearrangement uses TRBV29-1 and TRBJ2-1; perhaps TRBD1 as D (5 bases). Trimming removed 7 bases from V and 5 bases from J, with 12 bases in between. The CDR3 extends over 12 amino acids. Germline values: CDR1 SQVTM, CDR2 ANQGSEA. CDR3 in amino acids: CSDMDINNEQFF. The CDR3 DNA reads as TGCAGCGATATGGACATAAACAATGAGCAGTTCTTC.

This rearrangement joins TRBV28 to TRBJ1-2; 10 nucleotides align to TRBD1. The CDR3 sequence is 16 residues long. Germline V CDR1 and CDR2: MDHEN, SYDVKM. J was trimmed by 4 bases and V by 7 bases; bases with no gene match: 12. This CDR3 reads CASNRDRGPDFYGYTF. In DNA form, the CDR3 reads TGTGCCAGCAACCGGGACAGGGGACCTGACTTCTATGGCTACACCTTC.

This chain links TRBV4-3 with TRBJ2-3; tentatively, D is TRBD2 (6 bases). Germline V lookup: CDR1 LGHNA, CDR2 YSLEER. The CDR3 runs 15 residues. Trimming stripped 0 bases from V and 5 bases from J, with 12 bases between. The CDR3 DNA follows: TGCGCCAGCAGCCAAGATTGGGGGGTTGGAGATACGCAGTATTTT. It yields the protein CASSQDWGVGDTQYF.

V is TRBV19 and J is TRBJ2-3; TRBD2 aligns across 10 bases. The CDR3 is 21 residues long. The germline V gene encodes CDR1 LNHDA and CDR2 SQIVND (reference sequence). V was pared by 6 bases and J by 2 bases, with 23 bases of the junction left unmatched. In DNA, the CDR3 is TGTGCCAGTAGCCACCGAGAACCGACAGGGAATAGCGGGGGGCCCACAGATACGCAGTATTTT. Translation gives CASSHREPTGNSGGPTDTQYF.

The DNA of the CDR3 is TGTGCCAGCAGCTTAATTTCCGGGGCGGGATACGAGCAGTACTTC. This codes for CASSLISGAGYEQYF. This chain links TRBV11-2 with TRBJ2-7; tentative D call: TRBD2 (6 bases). The CDR3 loop spans 15 amino acids. The germline gives CDR1 SGHAT, CDR2 FQNNGV. Deletions cut 2 bases from V and 4 bases from J, with 15 bases between.

The rearrangement uses TRBV18 and TRBJ1-5, with D unclear. The CDR3 runs to 16 residues. Trimming removed 1 base at V and 1 base at J, with 11 bases between. Looked up from germline, CDR1 is KGHSH and CDR2 is LQKENI. CDR3 loop: CASSPLAVESNQPQHF. DNA for the CDR3: TGTGCCAGCTCACCACTGGCGGTGGAGAGCAATCAGCCCCAGCATTTT.

The V and J genes are TRBV28 and TRBJ2-3, with TRBD2 matching over 8 bases. The CDR3 totals 18 residues. CDR1 is MDHEN, CDR2 SYDVKM, per germline. With V trimmed by 4 bases and J by 3 bases, 15 bases remained unmatched. In nucleotides, the CDR3 is TGTGCCAGCAGTTCTCCCGCCGTCGGGGGGGTGGGGACAGATACGCAGTATTTT. This codes for CASSSPAVGGVGTDTQYF.

The V call is TRBV5-1, the J call TRBJ2-5, with a weak D call TRBD1 (6 bases). CDR3 length: 15 amino acids. Germline lookup yields CDR1 SGHRS and CDR2 YFSETQ. The germline V and J ends were trimmed by 0 bases and 3 bases, with 12 bases remaining between them. The chain's CDR3 is CASSLAGGEEETQYF. The CDR3 DNA reads as TGCGCCAGCAGCTTGGCTGGGGGCGAAGAAGAGACCCAGTACTTC. The full variable domain, its missing parts supplied by reference TRBV5-1 and TRBJ2-5, is KAGVTQTPRYLIKTRGQQVTLSCSPISGHRSVSWYQQTPGQGLQFLFEYFSETQRNKGNFPGRFSGRQFSNSRSEMNVSTLELGDSALYLCASSLAGGEEETQYFGPGTRLLVL.